This TCR beta chain was documented in a study of cytotoxic CD8 clonotypes in ibrutinib-treated CLL. Looking at the study overall: Across the patients, about a dozen were relapsed/refractory, about 15 treatment-naive and 17 to 18 IGHV unmutated. The taking of response samples occurred after a median about 12 months of treatment, with a range of 6 to 36. Notes on the study in general: Against age-matched healthy donors, baseline clonality ran higher and tracked circulating CD8+ T-cell counts. Stable or contracted on treatment, public clonotypes were also uncommon.

Comments on this clone: Its specificity is not known.

Profiling relied on immunoSEQ multiplex PCR, and the TCRdb table lists in-frame clones only, not all of them. The profile shows around 200,000 clones, roughly 73% of them singletons. The sample in question was PBMCs, obtained after 12 months of ibrutinib treatment. The TCR comes from a human donor with chronic lymphocytic leukemia.

This CDR3 reads CASSTRGGLRAFF. The CDR3, as DNA: TGTGCCAGTAGTACCCGTGGAGGCCTGAGGGCTTTCTTT. This chain joins TRBV19 and TRBJ1-1; D uncertain. This CDR3 is built from 13 residues. The V and J ends lost 4 bases and 11 bases respectively, with 17 bases between them. Germline CDR1 and CDR2: LNHDA and SQIVND (reference sequence).